A single sample is the source of the 18 T cell receptor beta chains below, sequenced in a study of molecular identifiers for immune sequencing clone quantification. MiXCR, run by TCRdb on the PCR reads, gives a single entry per CDR3 protein. In the table there are around 480,000 distinct CDR3 sequences, 20% to 25% of which are singletons. Specimen: naive CD8+ T cells from blood, with Jurkat cell RNA spiked in. Noted subset: FACS-sorted CD8+CD4-CCR7+CD45RA+ naive T cells. The receptors were gathered from a human donor in good health. Some libraries in this study had Jurkat cell RNA spiked in.

This clonotype has ten or more counts. The limits of the CDR3 on the DNA are not certain, so only TCRdb's listed CDR3 is given. V usage is TRBV21-1 and J usage is TRBJ2-3; the listed D gene, TRBD2, was not tested against the DNA. TRBV21-1 counts as a pseudogene. The CDR3 has 17 residues if both end residues are counted. CDR3 amino acids: CASSKVASGSSTDTQYF.

As for this clonotype: Since a much larger clone is just one base distant, this may be a read error. The gene calls are TRBV4-3 and TRBJ2-7; TRBD2 matches 11 bases. Germline V gives CDR1 LGHNA, CDR2 YSLEER. The CDR3 consists of 15 residues. V dropped 4 bases and J dropped 4; count of bases not matched to a gene: 6. CDR3 nucleotides: TGCGCCAGCAGCCTCCAACTAGCGGGAGTTTACGAGCAGTACTTC. It yields the protein CASSLQLAGVYEQYF.

The V call is TRBV30, the J call TRBJ2-7, with D possibly matching TRBD1 (6 bases). This CDR3 spans 11 amino acids. Trimming shortened V by 6 bases and J by 5 bases, and 11 bases separated the two germline ends. Looked up from germline, CDR1 is GTSNPN and CDR2 is SVGIG (reference sequence). This CDR3 reads CACTQGNEQYF. CDR3 coding DNA: TGTGCCTGCACACAGGGTAACGAGCAGTACTTC.

This clonotype occurred many times. The rearrangement uses TRBV6-5 and TRBJ2-5, with D possibly called TRBD1 or TRBD2 (5 bases each). CDR3 length: 15 residues. V lost 2 bases and J lost 3, with 13 bases in between. CDR1 and CDR2 (germline): MNHEY, SVGAGI. The DNA for the CDR3 is TGTGCCAGCAGTTACGACAGTGGGGGTGAAGAGACCCAGTACTTC. Residues: CASSYDSGGEETQYF.

This clonotype was counted at least ten times. The V and J genes are TRBV4-1 and TRBJ1-1; 9 positions agree with TRBD1. Germline V lookup: CDR1 MGHRA, CDR2 YSYEKL. The CDR3 totals 15 residues. J was trimmed by 6 bases and V by 0 bases; bases with no gene match: 5. CDR3 region: CASSQDTGGVPEAFF. The CDR3 coding sequence is TGCGCCAGCAGCCAAGACACAGGGGGCGTCCCTGAAGCTTTCTTT.

In its sample, this clonotype was seen a few times. V is TRBV10-3 and J is TRBJ2-7; TRBD1 matches at 8 bases. The germline V gene encodes CDR1 ENHRY and CDR2 SYGVKD. V lost 6 bases, J lost 1 base, and 2 bases stayed unmatched. There are 13 residues in the CDR3. CDR3 in DNA: TGTGCCATCAGGGGACAGGATTCCTACGAGCAGTACTTC. Translating it yields CAIRGQDSYEQYF.

On this clonotype itself: A much larger clone lies one base from this, so it may be a read error. Lacking the conserved final phenylalanine or tryptophan, this CDR3 likely reflects a read error. This chain uses TRBV20-1 with TRBJ2-7, with TRBD2 matching 8 bases. The CDR3 length is 15 residues. Unmatched junction bases numbered 7, after V lost 0 bases and J lost 3 bases. CDR1 and CDR2 (germline): DFQATT, SNEGSKA (reference sequence). The CDR3 loop reads CSARDSTSGYYEQYL. The CDR3 DNA reads TGCAGTGCTAGAGATAGCACTAGCGGATACTACGAGCAGTACCTC.

This clonotype has just a few counts. The chain links TRBV12-3 or TRBV12-4 to TRBJ2-1; D call uncertain. The CDR3 is 15 amino acids. Trimming stripped 3 bases from V and 5 bases from J, with 14 bases between. The CDR3 sequence is CASSLLGRSDNEQFF. The CDR3 DNA reads TGTGCCAGCAGTTTGTTGGGTCGTTCTGACAATGAGCAGTTCTTC.

The chain carries TRBV9 and TRBJ2-3, with D hard to call. The germline V gene has CDR1 SGDLS and CDR2 YYNGEE. V gave up 3 bases and J gave up 1 base, with 12 bases separating them. The CDR3 runs 15 residues. The CDR3 DNA reads as TGTGCCAGCAGCGCTGGAGTTCTTGGCACAGATACGCAGTATTTT. Protein sequence: CASSAGVLGTDTQYF.

J is TRBJ2-1 and V is TRBV12-3 or TRBV12-4; no clear D gene. V dropped 5 bases and J dropped 7 bases, with 12 bases sitting between them. The CDR3 consists of 13 residues. CDR3 amino acids: CASSRDSSNEQFF. The CDR3 nucleotides read TGTGCCAGCAGTAGAGACTCGTCTAATGAGCAGTTCTTC.

The DNA of the CDR3 is TGTGCCAGCAGCCAGGACTCCGCGAACACCGGGGAGCTGTTTTTT. This codes for CASSQDSANTGELFF. The chain links TRBV3-1 to TRBJ2-2; TRBD2 might be the D (5 bases). V was pared by 3 bases and J by 0 bases, with 8 bases between. CDR3 length equals 15 residues. In germline, CDR1 is LGHDT, CDR2 YNNKEL (reference sequence).

This clonotype appeared a few times. The V call is TRBV27, the J call TRBJ1-4; D ambiguous. V shed 3 bases and J shed 8 bases, with 22 bases lying between them. The length of the CDR3 is 17 residues. Germline CDR1 is MNHEY and CDR2 is SMNVEV (reference sequence). The DNA for the CDR3 is TGTGCCAGCAGTTTTTCGCCTCCGTGGTTCGGGGAGGAAAAACTGTTTTTT. This gives the protein CASSFSPPWFGEEKLFF.

The rearrangement links TRBV2 to TRBJ1-2, with D uncertain. The V gene lost 9 bases and the J gene lost 3 bases, with 14 bases spanning the gap. The CDR3 contains 13 residues. Germline V gene data show CDR1 as SNHLY and CDR2 as FYNNEI. CDR3 protein: CARRMKEDYGYTF. The DNA for the CDR3 is TGTGCCAGGCGGATGAAGGAGGACTATGGCTACACCTTC.

This clonotype was counted at least ten times. The chain couples TRBV20-1 to TRBJ2-7; TRBD1 might be the D (6 bases). The CDR3 sequence is 14 residues long. Germline CDR1 and CDR2: DFQATT and SNEGSKA (reference sequence). Trimming shortened V by 3 bases and J by 2 bases, and 14 bases separated the two germline ends. In nucleotides, the CDR3 is TGCAGTGCTAGCCCTTTGGGGACAACCTACGAGCAGTACTTC. Translated, it gives CSASPLGTTYEQYF.

To note about this clonotype: A much larger clone differs by one base, so this may be a read error. This sequence joins TRBV7-9 and TRBJ2-5; 7 bases agree with TRBD2. Germline CDR1 is SEHNR and CDR2 is FQNEAQ (reference sequence). This CDR3 has 17 residues. CDR3 residues: CASSLELADVIQEAQYF. The CDR3 coding sequence is TGTGCCAGCAGCCTAGAGCTAGCGGACGTGATCCAAGAGGCCCAGTACTTC.

The chain recombines TRBV2 with TRBJ1-1; 9 nucleotides match TRBD1. The CDR3 runs 14 residues. Per the germline V gene, CDR1 is SNHLY and CDR2 is FYNNEI. J lost 5 bases, V lost 6 bases, and 7 bases had no gene match. The CDR3 protein is CASRKQGAGTEAFF. In DNA, the CDR3 is TGTGCCAGCAGGAAACAGGGGGCAGGGACTGAAGCTTTCTTT.

This clonotype was seen many times. V usage is TRBV12-3 or TRBV12-4 and J usage is TRBJ2-3, with D possibly TRBD2 on 6 matching bases. Trimming removed 6 bases from V and 3 bases from J, with 16 bases in between. The CDR3 totals 15 residues. In DNA, the CDR3 is TGTGCCAGCAGCGGAAAGCGGGCGCCAACAGATACGCAGTATTTT. It encodes CASSGKRAPTDTQYF.

This clonotype has a count of ten or more. The chain combines TRBV11-2 with TRBJ2-7, with D perhaps being TRBD1 or TRBD2 (5 bases each). V lost 5 bases to trimming and J lost 0 bases, with 17 bases between them. Germline CDR1 and CDR2: SGHAT and FQNNGV. The CDR3 sequence is 16 residues long. Here the CDR3 reads CASSLYGTVSSYEQYF. The DNA for the CDR3 is TGTGCCAGCAGCCTCTACGGGACGGTAAGCTCCTACGAGCAGTACTTC. Full variable domain (missing parts from reference TRBV11-2 and TRBJ2-7): EAGVAQSPRYKIIEKRQSVAFWCNPISGHATLYWYQQILGQGPKLLIQFQNNGVVDDSQLPKDRFSAERLKGVDSTLKIQPAKLEDSAVYLCASSLYGTVSSYEQYFGPGTRLTVT.